This section outlines one TCR beta chain sequence together with its context. What it binds is not known. One end of the junction is discordant with germline, which a read error may explain. These data belong to a study of identical twins. Study-wide points: Weaker excess twin sharing was observed in beta out-of-frame sequences.

One entry per CDR3 protein, called by TCRdb with MiXCR from the 5' RACE reads. The top ten clones hold 0.27% of a sample with roughly 1,500,000 distinct CDR3 sequences, about 32% of them seen once. The CDR3 sequence is 17 residues long. Germline assignment: CDR1 SGHRS and CDR2 YFSETQ. Every sampled donor was Caucasian and healthy. This chain uses TRBV5-1 with TRBJ2-7; weak D call: TRBD1 (5 bases). The receptor's source is a newborn girl in good health. The specimen was cord blood. DNA for the CDR3: TGCGCCAGTAGCTTGGGAAGGTTGAAGGGGAACTCCTACGAGCAGTACTTC. This translates into CASSLGRLKGNSYEQYF.